A selection of T cell receptor beta chains follows, all from one sample in a study of molecular identifiers for immune sequencing clone quantification. TCRdb fed the PCR reads into MiXCR, producing one record per CDR3 protein. The sample contains some 100,000 distinct CDR3 sequences, around a third of which appear only once. Material: naive CD8+ T cells from blood, with Jurkat cell RNA spiked in. These receptors came from a human donor in good health. Some libraries in this study had Jurkat cell RNA spiked in. The CDR3 runs from the conserved cysteine through the conserved F or W. A D gene is named only where the DNA matches it firmly. Clone size is not always given. Where it is, it says once, few, many or a class for expanded clones.

clone_size j_call v_call d_call cdr3_aa cdr3_nt
NA TRBJ2-3 TRBV6-2/TRBV6-3 NA CACSYAGDTQYF TGTGCCTGCAGTTACGCGGGTGATACGCAGTATTTT
NA TRBJ2-7 TRBV4-2 TRBD2 CASSFPTSGGTYEQYF TGTGCCAGCAGCTTCCCGACTAGCGGGGGGACCTACGAGCAGTACTTC
many TRBJ2-1 TRBV4-3 NA CASSQRTVTSSYNEQFF TGCGCCAGCAGCCAGAGGACAGTTACTAGCTCCTACAATGAGCAGTTCTTC
few TRBJ2-4 TRBV2 TRBD1 CASSGPGTGSVAKNIQYF TGTGCCAGCAGCGGTCCCGGGACAGGTTCCGTAGCCAAAAACATTCAGTACTTC
NA TRBJ2-5 TRBV7-3 TRBD1 CASSPAGSGTGHQETQYF TGTGCCAGCAGCCCAGCGGGATCCGGGACAGGGCATCAAGAGACCCAGTACTTC
NA TRBJ2-2 TRBV7-9 NA CASSLWESTGELFF TGTGCCAGCAGCTTATGGGAAAGCACCGGGGAGCTGTTTTTT
many TRBJ1-2 TRBV7-6 TRBD1 CASSAGRQGSTGYTF TGTGCCAGCAGCGCCGGCCGACAGGGAAGTACTGGCTACACCTTC
NA TRBJ2-7 TRBV6-5 NA CASSGRGYEQYF TGTGCCAGCAGTGGCAGGGGCTACGAGCAGTACTTC
NA TRBJ2-7 TRBV9 NA CASSVEGSQAYEQYF TGTGCCAGCAGCGTAGAGGGGAGCCAGGCCTACGAGCAGTACTTC
NA TRBJ2-5 TRBV28 NA CASSFYRTVGETQYF TGTGCCAGCAGTTTCTACCGGACCGTCGGAGAGACCCAGTACTTC
NA TRBJ1-5 TRBV12-3/TRBV12-4 NA CASSQYSNQPQHF TGTGCCAGCAGTCAGTATAGCAATCAGCCCCAGCATTTT
few TRBJ2-7 TRBV20-1 TRBD1 CSARWTGSSYEQYF TGCAGTGCCAGATGGACAGGGAGCTCCTACGAGCAGTACTTC
many TRBJ2-3 TRBV5-6 NA CASSGMGGKRYF TGTGCCAGCAGCGGGATGGGGGGCAAGAGGTATTTT
few TRBJ1-4 TRBV25-1 NA CAGSEDRGSEKLFF TGTGCCGGCAGTGAAGATAGGGGCTCTGAAAAACTGTTTTTT
NA TRBJ2-3 TRBV12-3/TRBV12-4 NA CAIKPILDTQYF TGTGCCATCAAACCGATACTAGATACGCAGTATTTT
few TRBJ1-1 TRBV15 NA CATSREDRGNTEAFF TGTGCCACCAGCAGGGAGGACCGCGGCAACACTGAAGCTTTCTTT
NA TRBJ2-2 TRBV25-1 NA CASDGPNTGELVF TGTGCCAGCGACGGGCCGAACACCGGGGAGCTGGTTTTT
once TRBJ1-5 TRBV6-2/TRBV6-3 NA CASGDSLNQPQHF TGTGCCAGCGGAGACAGCCTTAATCAGCCCCAGCATTTT
few TRBJ2-3 TRBV7-2 NA CASSLSQINTQYF TGTGCCAGCAGCTTATCCCAGATAAATACGCAGTATTTT
NA TRBJ2-5 TRBV11-1 NA CASSLGGLKETQYF TGTGCCAGCAGCTTAGGAGGACTCAAAGAGACCCAGTACTTC
NA TRBJ2-7 TRBV7-9 TRBD1 CASSSPGTGGRTYEQYF TGTGCCAGCAGCTCCCCCGGGACAGGGGGTAGGACCTACGAGCAGTACTTC
NA TRBJ1-5 TRBV6-2/TRBV6-3 NA CASCRAGRNQPQHF TGTGCCAGCTGTCGGGCAGGTCGGAATCAGCCCCAGCATTTT
NA TRBJ2-7 TRBV6-5 NA CASSFYRQEYEQYF TGTGCCAGCAGTTTTTACAGGCAGGAGTACGAGCAGTACTTC
NA TRBJ1-2 TRBV4-1 NA CARSQPYPGDGYPF TGCGCCCGCAGCCAGCCCTATCCAGGGGATGGCTACCCCTTC
NA TRBJ2-7 TRBV5-4 TRBD2 CASSSSGRADYEQYF TGTGCCAGCAGCAGTAGCGGGAGGGCAGACTACGAGCAGTACTTC
NA TRBJ2-7 TRBV28 NA CASSFHLQGLGQYF TGTGCCAGCAGTTTCCACTTACAGGGTTTGGGGCAGTACTTC
few TRBJ2-7 TRBV19 NA CASSQGGTYEQYF TGTGCCAGTAGTCAGGGGGGGACCTACGAGCAGTACTTC
many TRBJ2-7 TRBV20-1 NA CSVPPRGYTGLEQYF TGCAGTGTACCTCCGCGGGGTTATACGGGGCTCGAGCAGTACTTC
many TRBJ2-3 TRBV13 NA CASSGISDGPNTQYF TGTGCCAGCAGCGGGATAAGCGACGGACCCAATACGCAGTATTTT
NA TRBJ2-7 TRBV5-1 NA CASSMGWSEDEQYF TGCGCCAGCAGCATGGGGTGGTCGGAGGACGAGCAGTACTTC
NA TRBJ2-7 TRBV12-3/TRBV12-4 NA CASSFDGSYEQYF TGTGCCAGCAGTTTTGACGGTTCCTACGAGCAGTACTTC
few TRBJ2-3 TRBV11-2 TRBD2 CASSLGTGGSTDTQYF TGTGCCAGCAGCTTAGGTACGGGAGGAAGCACAGATACGCAGTATTTT
many TRBJ1-2 TRBV4-3 TRBD1 CASSQMGPTGEYYGYTF TGCGCCAGCAGCCAAATGGGGCCGACAGGGGAGTACTATGGCTACACCTTC
NA TRBJ2-2 TRBV29-1 TRBD2 CSALTSGRTNTGELIF TGCAGCGCCTTGACTAGCGGGAGGACGAACACCGGGGAGCTGATTTTT
few TRBJ2-7 TRBV13 TRBD2 CASSHGTSGKHEQYF TGTGCCAGCAGCCATGGGACTAGCGGCAAGCACGAGCAGTACTTC
few TRBJ1-2 TRBV28 NA CASRLPDSRCGYTF TGTGCCAGCAGGTTACCGGACAGTCGCTGTGGCTACACCTTC
NA TRBJ2-2 TRBV10-3 TRBD1 CAISTGTGGFGELVF TGTGCCATCAGTACCGGGACAGGGGGCTTCGGGGAGCTGGTTTTT
NA TRBJ2-1 TRBV7-9 TRBD2 CASSLGLAPYNEQFF TGTGCCAGCAGCTTAGGACTAGCGCCTTACAATGAGCAGTTCTTC
many TRBJ1-1 TRBV28 NA CASRGMNTEAFF TGTGCCAGCAGAGGAATGAACACTGAAGCTTTCTTT